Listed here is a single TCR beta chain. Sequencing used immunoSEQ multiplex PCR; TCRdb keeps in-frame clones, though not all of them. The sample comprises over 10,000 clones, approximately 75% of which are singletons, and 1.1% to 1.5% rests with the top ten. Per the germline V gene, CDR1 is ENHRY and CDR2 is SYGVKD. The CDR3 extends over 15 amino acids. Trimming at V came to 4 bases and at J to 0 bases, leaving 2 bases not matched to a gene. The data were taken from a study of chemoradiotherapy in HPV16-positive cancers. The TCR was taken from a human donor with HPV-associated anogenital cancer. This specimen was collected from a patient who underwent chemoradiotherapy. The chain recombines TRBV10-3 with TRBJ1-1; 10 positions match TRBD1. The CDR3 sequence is CAISGDRGMNTEAFF. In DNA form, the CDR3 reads TGTGCCATCAGTGGGGACAGGGGTATGAACACTGAAGCTTTCTTT.